The sequence of this T cell receptor (beta chain) was determined in a study of T cell repertoires in cytomegalovirus infection. TCRdb analysed the reads with MiXCR anew, one entry per CDR3 protein. The data contain approximately 190,000 distinct CDR3 sequences, roughly 28% of them singletons. This clonotype was counted only a few times. This CDR3 is built from 12 residues. V was cut by 5 bases and J by 6 bases, with 9 bases left in between. CDR1 is SGHAT and CDR2 is FQNNGV in the germline V gene. Sequenced material: PBMCs. The genes are TRBV11-2 and TRBJ2-3; D is ambiguous. The origin of this receptor is a human donor in good health (CMV status not recorded). Some clones in this sample may be carry-over from other donors' samples. Here the CDR3 DNA reads TGTGCCAGCAGCCCTGCTCGGGATACGCAGTATTTT. Translated, it gives CASSPARDTQYF.